This T cell receptor (beta chain) comes out of a study of blood T cell repertoires in COVID-19. About the research overall: The samples span acute and convalescent COVID-19 from the United States, Italy and Spain. Sources were T cells, B-cell-depleted T cells, or PBMCs; the material itself was cDNA or gDNA.

In its sample, this clone was seen once. The CDR3 contains 14 residues. In germline, CDR1 is ENHRY, CDR2 SYGVKD. Deletions cut 4 bases from V and 8 bases from J, with 12 bases between. Only in-frame clones appear in the TCRdb table, and some are missing; sequencing was by immunoSEQ multiplex PCR. The sample has 200,000 to 300,000 clones; roughly four fifths are singletons. The receptor was isolated from a man older than 75 with acute or convalescent COVID-19. This chain uses TRBV10-3 with TRBJ1-6; no firm D call. The sample was peripheral blood. CDR3 in DNA: TGTGCCATCAGTGTAGGAGAGGGCGATTCACCCCTCCACTTT. This translates into CAISVGEGDSPLHF.